The next 24 T cell receptor beta chains were all read from a single sample in a study of CD4 T cells in relation to SARS-CoV-2 and coronaviruses. No antigen is known for these receptors. CD4+ T cells from unexposed donors were obtained before the COVID-19 pandemic (2011-2018). After around nine days of culture, CD4+ T cells were isolated. Profiling relied on immunoSEQ multiplex PCR, and the TCRdb table lists in-frame clones only, not all of them. The table lists 25,000 to 30,000 clones, around 76% of them singletons, with 10% in the top ten. The specimen sequenced was CD4+ T cells from PBMCs, cultured in vitro. These receptors came from a human donor in good health.

The CDR3 DNA is TGTGCCAGTAGTTTCTCGACATCAACCTACGAGCAGTACTTC. Its protein product is CASSFSTSTYEQYF. This chain connects TRBV19 to TRBJ2-7; no clear D. CDR1 and CDR2 (germline): LNHDA, SQIVND (reference sequence). Deletions cut 5 bases from V and 2 bases from J, with 13 bases between. CDR3 size: 14 residues.

The chain recombines TRBV11-2 with TRBJ2-5, with 11 bases fitting TRBD2. Unmatched junction bases numbered 15, after V lost 4 bases and J lost 5 bases. CDR1 is SGHAT, CDR2 FQNNGV, per germline. The CDR3 totals 18 residues. Here the CDR3 DNA reads TGTGCCAGCAGCTCGGCATATACTAGCGGGGGTTCAGCGGAGACCCAGTACTTC. It codes for CASSSAYTSGGSAETQYF.

This chain's CDR3 is CASSSLGLAAETQYF. As DNA, the CDR3 is TGTGCCAGCAGTTCCCTTGGACTAGCGGCAGAGACCCAGTACTTC. The gene calls are TRBV6-5 and TRBJ2-5, with 10 bases identical to TRBD2. The trim removed 4 bases at V and 4 bases at J, leaving 6 bases unmatched. The CDR3 runs 15 residues. The germline V gene encodes CDR1 MNHEY and CDR2 SVGAGI.

J is TRBJ2-1 and V is TRBV7-3; 14 bases align to TRBD2. CDR3 length: 14 residues. After removal of 3 bases from V and 8 bases from J, the junction contained 0 bases not matched to a gene. CDR1 SGHTA and CDR2 FQGTGA come from the germline V gene. CDR3 protein: CASSLGLAGDEQFF. The CDR3 DNA follows: TGTGCCAGCAGCTTGGGACTAGCGGGAGATGAGCAGTTCTTC.

The chain is built from TRBV30 and TRBJ2-7; 10 bases fit TRBD1. The CDR3 consists of 13 residues. Germline values: CDR1 GTSNPN, CDR2 SVGIG (reference sequence). V lost 5 bases, J lost 6 bases, and 7 bases stayed unmatched. As DNA, the CDR3 is TGTGCCTGGTCCCGGGACAGGGGTGTCGAGCAGTACTTC. Encoded protein: CAWSRDRGVEQYF.

The rearrangement joins TRBV18 to TRBJ2-5; 8 bases are a match to TRBD1. This CDR3 is 15 amino acids long. Unmatched junction bases numbered 8, after V lost 3 bases and J lost 5 bases. Germline V gives CDR1 KGHSH, CDR2 LQKENI. The CDR3 DNA is TGTGCCAGCTCACCCATCCAGGGGGCCGGTGAGACCCAGTACTTC. Translated, it gives CASSPIQGAGETQYF.

The table lists this clone with a few counts. CDR3 in amino acids: CASSLTQYQETQYF. The CDR3 DNA sequence: TGCGCCAGCAGCTTGACCCAGTACCAAGAGACCCAGTACTTC. The V call is TRBV5-1, the J call TRBJ2-5, with D unclear. The CDR3 totals 14 residues. The V and J ends lost 1 base and 0 bases respectively, with 7 bases between them. Germline V CDR1 and CDR2: SGHRS, YFSETQ.

The V gene is TRBV7-2, the J gene TRBJ2-2; D may be TRBD1 or TRBD2 (6 bases each). The CDR3 is 14 residues long. Germline V CDR1 and CDR2: SGHTA, FQGNSA. The V end was cut by 5 bases, the J end by 8 bases, with 15 bases between. The CDR3 reads CASSPSGAWGELFF. CDR3 bases: TGTGCCAGCAGCCCTTCGGGGGCGTGGGGGGAGCTGTTTTTT. The full variable domain, its missing parts supplied by reference TRBV7-2 and TRBJ2-2, is GAGVSQSPSNKVTEKGKDVELRCDPISGHTALYWYRQSLGQGLEFLIYFQGNSAPDKSGLPSDRFSAERTGGSVSTLTIQRTQQEDSAVYLCASSPSGAWGELFFGEGSRLTVL.

Only one count was recorded for this clone. This chain connects TRBV7-2 to TRBJ1-6; 7 nucleotides agree with TRBD1. This CDR3 is built from 17 residues. Germline V gene lookup returns CDR1 SGHTA and CDR2 FQGNSA. V lost 1 base, J lost 14 bases, and 17 bases stayed unmatched. The CDR3 loop reads CASSLVSVGDSRLSLHF. As DNA, the CDR3 is TGTGCCAGCAGCTTAGTTTCGGTTGGGGACAGTCGGTTATCCCTCCACTTT.

V usage is TRBV11-2 and J usage is TRBJ1-1; 9 positions match TRBD1. V was clipped by 5 bases and J by 6 bases; unmatched bases: 13. The CDR3 consists of 16 residues. Germline CDR1 and CDR2: SGHAT and FQNNGV. The CDR3 region has the DNA TGTGCCAGCAGCACACGGCCGGGACAGGGAAATGCTGAAGCTTTCTTT. This translates into CASSTRPGQGNAEAFF.

The rearrangement uses TRBV6-5 and TRBJ1-1; D may be TRBD1 (6 bases). The CDR3 contains 15 residues. Germline CDR1 and CDR2: MNHEY and SVGAGI. V gave up 6 bases and J gave up 0 bases, with 14 bases separating them. DNA of the CDR3: TGTGCCAGCAGCCTTGAGGGGGGAGTGAACACTGAAGCTTTCTTT. It encodes CASSLEGGVNTEAFF.

This chain connects TRBV18 to TRBJ2-1, with D possibly matching TRBD2 (6 bases). With 3 bases removed from V and 5 bases from J, the gap between germline ends came to 8 bases. Germline V lookup: CDR1 KGHSH, CDR2 LQKENI. The CDR3 totals 13 residues. This chain's CDR3 is CASSPGTDNEQFF. The CDR3 DNA reads TGTGCCAGCTCACCTGGGACTGACAATGAGCAGTTCTTC.

V usage is TRBV2 and J usage is TRBJ1-1; D gene ambiguous. The CDR3 sequence is 14 residues long. CDR1 and CDR2 (germline): SNHLY, FYNNEI. The CDR3 protein is CSNRARFMNTEAFF. As DNA, the CDR3 is TGTTCCAACCGGGCCCGGTTCATGAACACTGAAGCTTTCTTT.

V and J are TRBV30 and TRBJ2-5, with 7 bases aligning to TRBD2. Germline V CDR1 and CDR2: GTSNPN, SVGIG (reference sequence). The CDR3 covers 12 residues. With 1 base clipped from V and 9 bases from J, the junction kept 5 bases outside the gene matches. This CDR3 is CAWSEFRGAQYF. CDR3 nucleotide sequence: TGTGCCTGGAGTGAGTTCCGGGGGGCCCAGTACTTC. Complete variable domain (other parts from reference TRBV30 and TRBJ2-5): SQTIHQWPATLVQPVGSPLSLECTVEGTSNPNLYWYRQAAGRGLQLLFYSVGIGQISSEVPQNLSASRPQDRQFILSSKKLLLSDSGFYLCAWSEFRGAQYFGPGTRLLVL.

The rearrangement uses TRBV13 and TRBJ2-3; TRBD2 might be the D (6 bases). The V end was cut by 5 bases, the J end by 5 bases, with 17 bases between. The CDR3 loop spans 15 amino acids. Germline CDR1 reads PRHDT; CDR2 reads FYEKMQ (reference sequence). Here the CDR3 DNA reads TGTGCCAGCAGCCCAAAACTAGCTACAGTAGATACGCAGTATTTT. Its protein is CASSPKLATVDTQYF.

CDR3 coding DNA: TGTGCCACCAGTGTCCCAGGGAGAAGGAGTGTGGAAAAACTGTTTTTT. Its translation: CATSVPGRRSVEKLFF. The J gene is TRBJ1-4, the V gene TRBV24-1; the D gene is possibly TRBD1 (5 bases). The CDR3 sequence is 16 residues long. Trimming left V 5 bases short and J 8 bases short, with 20 bases between. From germline, CDR1 is KGHDR and CDR2 SFDVKD.

The chain links TRBV4-3 to TRBJ2-1; D is unresolved. The ends were cut back, 3 bases at V and 8 bases at J, with 11 bases in the middle. The CDR3 is 13 residues long. Germline CDR1 is LGHNA and CDR2 is YSLEER. The DNA for the CDR3 is TGCGCCAGCAGCCAGGCAGGACGTGATGAGCAGTTCTTC. The encoded protein is CASSQAGRDEQFF.

The rearrangement uses TRBV7-3 and TRBJ2-7, with TRBD2 identical over 7 bases. Germline V lookup: CDR1 SGHTA, CDR2 FQGTGA. The CDR3 sequence is 14 residues long. V shed 3 bases and J 9 bases; nucleotides not matched to a gene: 11. CDR3: CASSFGAGSFVQYF. CDR3 coding DNA: TGTGCCAGCAGCTTTGGAGCGGGGTCATTTGTGCAGTACTTC.

This rearrangement joins TRBV6-5 to TRBJ2-5, with D possibly being TRBD1 (6 bases). CDR1 is MNHEY, CDR2 SVGAGI, per germline. The CDR3 length is 15 residues. V was trimmed by 1 base and J by 4 bases, leaving 13 bases between them. The CDR3, as DNA: TGTGCCAGCAGTTACTTTCAGGGGATAGGAGAGACCCAGTACTTC. Amino acids: CASSYFQGIGETQYF.

The genes are TRBV5-6 and TRBJ1-5; D unresolved. CDR3 length equals 14 residues. Deletions cut 4 bases from V and 7 bases from J, with 15 bases between. Germline V gene lookup returns CDR1 SGHDT and CDR2 YYEEEE. The CDR3 loop reads CASSPSAGVQPQHF. In DNA, the CDR3 is TGTGCCAGCAGCCCATCTGCTGGGGTCCAGCCCCAGCATTTT.

This clone was seen only a few times. Other DNA sequences from this sample encode an identical CDR3 as well. This sequence joins TRBV6-5 and TRBJ2-7; no clear D. The CDR3 contains 11 residues. Germline V CDR1 and CDR2: MNHEY, SVGAGI. V lost 6 bases, J lost 4 bases, and 7 bases lay in between. The CDR3 loop reads CASSYRYEQYF. The CDR3 region has the DNA TGTGCCAGCAGCTATCGATACGAGCAGTACTTC.

The V and J genes are TRBV5-1 and TRBJ1-6; tentative D call: TRBD1 (6 bases). The CDR3 has 16 residues. With 3 bases removed from V and 13 bases from J, the gap between germline ends came to 23 bases. Germline V gene data show CDR1 as SGHRS and CDR2 as YFSETQ. The CDR3 sequence: CASSSGPDRSNPPLHF. In nucleotides, the CDR3 is TGCGCCAGCAGCTCAGGACCAGACAGGAGTAATCCTCCCCTCCACTTT.

The chain combines TRBV7-9 with TRBJ1-4, with a weak D call TRBD1 (6 bases). The CDR3 extends over 15 amino acids. Trimming stripped 6 bases from V and 2 bases from J, with 13 bases between. The germline V gene has CDR1 SEHNR and CDR2 FQNEAQ (reference sequence). CDR3 loop: CASSILQGTNEKLFF. The CDR3 DNA is TGTGCCAGCAGTATACTCCAGGGGACTAATGAAAAACTGTTTTTT.

The genes are TRBV19 and TRBJ1-2, with TRBD1 matching 10 bases. This CDR3 has 12 residues. With V trimmed by 5 bases and J by 8 bases, 2 bases remained unmatched. Per germline, CDR1 LNHDA and CDR2 SQIVND (reference sequence). The CDR3 region is CASSDRGHGYTF. CDR3 DNA sequence: TGTGCCAGTAGTGACAGGGGGCACGGCTACACCTTC.